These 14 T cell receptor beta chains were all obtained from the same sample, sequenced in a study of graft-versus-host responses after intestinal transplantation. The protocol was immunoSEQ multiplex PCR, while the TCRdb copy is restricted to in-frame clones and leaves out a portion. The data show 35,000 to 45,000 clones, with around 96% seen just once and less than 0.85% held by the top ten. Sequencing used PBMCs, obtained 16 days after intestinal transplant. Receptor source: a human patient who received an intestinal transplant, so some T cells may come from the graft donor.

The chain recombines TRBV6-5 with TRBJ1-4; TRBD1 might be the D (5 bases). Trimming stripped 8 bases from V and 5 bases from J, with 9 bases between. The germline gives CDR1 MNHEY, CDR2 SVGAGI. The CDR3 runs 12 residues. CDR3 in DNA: TGTGCCAGCGGGGGGTGGAATGAAAAACTGTTTTTT. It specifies CASGGWNEKLFF.

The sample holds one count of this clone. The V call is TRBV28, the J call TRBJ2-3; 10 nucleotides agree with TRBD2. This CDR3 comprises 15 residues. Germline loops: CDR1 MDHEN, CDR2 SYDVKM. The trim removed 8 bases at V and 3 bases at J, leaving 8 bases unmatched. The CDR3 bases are TGTGCCAGCTCGCTAGCGGGGGATAGAACAGATACGCAGTATTTT. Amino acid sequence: CASSLAGDRTDTQYF. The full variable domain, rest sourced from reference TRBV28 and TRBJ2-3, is DVKVTQSSRYLVKRTGEKVFLECVQDMDHENMFWYRQDPGLGLRLIYFSYDVKMKEKGDIPEGYSVSREKKERFSLILESASTNQTSMYLCASSLAGDRTDTQYFGPGTRLTVL.

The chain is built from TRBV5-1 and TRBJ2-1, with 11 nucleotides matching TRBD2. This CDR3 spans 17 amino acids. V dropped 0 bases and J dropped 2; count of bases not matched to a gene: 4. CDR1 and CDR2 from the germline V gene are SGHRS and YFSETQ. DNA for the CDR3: TGCGCCAGCAGCTTGGCCGGGACTAGCGGCCCCTACAATGAGCAGTTCTTC. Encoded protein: CASSLAGTSGPYNEQFF.

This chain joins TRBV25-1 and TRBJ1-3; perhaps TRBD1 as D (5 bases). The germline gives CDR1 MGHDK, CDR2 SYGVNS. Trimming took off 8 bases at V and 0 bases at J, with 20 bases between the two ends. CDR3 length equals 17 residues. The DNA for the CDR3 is TGTGCCAGCGCCGGAGGGCCAGGACACTTCTCTGGAAACACCATATATTTT. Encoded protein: CASAGGPGHFSGNTIYF. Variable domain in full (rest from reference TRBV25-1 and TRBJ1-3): EADIYQTPRYLVIGTGKKITLECSQTMGHDKMYWYQQDPGMELHLIHYSYGVNSTEKGDLSSESTVSRIRTEHFPLTLESARPSHTSQYLCASAGGPGHFSGNTIYFGEGSWLTVV.

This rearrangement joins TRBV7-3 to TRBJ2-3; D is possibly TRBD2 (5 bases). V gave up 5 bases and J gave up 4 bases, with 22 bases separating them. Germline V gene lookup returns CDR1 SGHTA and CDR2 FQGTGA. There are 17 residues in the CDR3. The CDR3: CASSPLPGESTPDTQYF. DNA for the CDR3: TGTGCCAGCAGCCCCCTCCCCGGGGAGAGTACCCCAGATACGCAGTATTTT. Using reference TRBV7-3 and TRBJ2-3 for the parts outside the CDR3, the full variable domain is GAGVSQTPSNKVTEKGKYVELRCDPISGHTALYWYRQSLGQGPEFLIYFQGTGAADDSGLPNDRFFAVRPEGSVSTLKIQRTERGDSAVYLCASSPLPGESTPDTQYFGPGTRLTVL.

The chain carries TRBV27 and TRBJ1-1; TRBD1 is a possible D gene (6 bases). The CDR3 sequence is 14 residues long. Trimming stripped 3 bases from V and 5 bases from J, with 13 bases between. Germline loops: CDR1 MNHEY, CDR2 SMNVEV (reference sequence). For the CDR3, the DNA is TGTGCCAGCAGTTTCCGGGGGCAAAGGACTGAAGCTTTCTTT. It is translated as CASSFRGQRTEAFF.

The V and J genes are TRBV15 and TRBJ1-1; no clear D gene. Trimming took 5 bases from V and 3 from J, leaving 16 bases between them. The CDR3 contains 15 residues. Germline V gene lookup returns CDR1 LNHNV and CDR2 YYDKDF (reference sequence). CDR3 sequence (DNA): TGTGCCACCAGCTTTTGGGCCCGGCGGGACACTGAAGCTTTCTTT. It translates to CATSFWARRDTEAFF.

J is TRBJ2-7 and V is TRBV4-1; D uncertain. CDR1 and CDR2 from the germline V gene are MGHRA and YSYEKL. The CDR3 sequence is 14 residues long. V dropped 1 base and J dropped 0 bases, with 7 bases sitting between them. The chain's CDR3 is CASSQVDGSYEQYF. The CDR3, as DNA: TGCGCCAGCAGCCAAGTTGACGGCTCCTACGAGCAGTACTTC.

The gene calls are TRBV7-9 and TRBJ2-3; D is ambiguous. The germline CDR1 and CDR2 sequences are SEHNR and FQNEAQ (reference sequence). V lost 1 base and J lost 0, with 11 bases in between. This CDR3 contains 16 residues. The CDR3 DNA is TGTGCCAGCAGCTTAGGGTTAGCTAGTAGCACAGATACGCAGTATTTT. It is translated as CASSLGLASSTDTQYF.

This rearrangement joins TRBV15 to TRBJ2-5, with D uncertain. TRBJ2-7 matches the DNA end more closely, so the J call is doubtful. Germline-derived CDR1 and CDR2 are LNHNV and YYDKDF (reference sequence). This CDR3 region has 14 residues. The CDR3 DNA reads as TGTGCCACCAGACTGGACCGGCCTAAGGACGAGCAGTACTTC. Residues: CATRLDRPKDEQYF.

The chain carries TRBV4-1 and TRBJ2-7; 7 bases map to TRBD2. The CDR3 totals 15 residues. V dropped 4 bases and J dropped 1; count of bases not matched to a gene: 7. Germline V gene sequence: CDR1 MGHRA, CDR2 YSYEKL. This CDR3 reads CASSRAAGESYEQYF. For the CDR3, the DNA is TGCGCCAGCAGCCGAGCGGCGGGGGAGTCCTACGAGCAGTACTTC.

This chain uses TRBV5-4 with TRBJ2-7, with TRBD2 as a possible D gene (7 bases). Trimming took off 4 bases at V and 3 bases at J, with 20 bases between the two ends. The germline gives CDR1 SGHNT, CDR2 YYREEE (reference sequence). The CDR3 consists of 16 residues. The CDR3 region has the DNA TGTGCCAGCAGCCCTTACCTGGGGGCGGGAGACTACGAGCAGTACTTC. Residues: CASSPYLGAGDYEQYF.

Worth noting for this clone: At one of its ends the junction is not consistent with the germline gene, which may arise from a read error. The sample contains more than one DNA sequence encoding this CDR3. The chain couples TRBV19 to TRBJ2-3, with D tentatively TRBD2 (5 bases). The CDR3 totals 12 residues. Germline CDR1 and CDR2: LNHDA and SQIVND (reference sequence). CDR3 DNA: TGTGCCAGTAGTATATGGGGAGATACGCAATATTTT. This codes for CASSIWGDTQYF.

CDR3 residues: CAISEGTGNEQFF. CDR3 in DNA: TGTGCCATCAGTGAGGGGACAGGGAATGAGCAGTTCTTC. The J gene is TRBJ2-1, the V gene TRBV10-3; 9 nucleotides line up with TRBD1. This CDR3 has 13 residues. The germline V gene encodes CDR1 ENHRY and CDR2 SYGVKD. After removal of 2 bases from V and 7 bases from J, the junction contained 0 bases not matched to a gene.